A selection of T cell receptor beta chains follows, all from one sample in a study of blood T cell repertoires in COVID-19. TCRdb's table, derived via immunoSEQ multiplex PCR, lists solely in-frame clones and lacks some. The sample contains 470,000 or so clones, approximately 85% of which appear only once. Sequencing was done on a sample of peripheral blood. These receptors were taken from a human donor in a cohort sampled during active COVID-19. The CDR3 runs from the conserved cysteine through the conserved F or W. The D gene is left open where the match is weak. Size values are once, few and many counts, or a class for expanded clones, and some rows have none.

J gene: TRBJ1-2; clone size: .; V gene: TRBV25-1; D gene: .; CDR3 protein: CASSEFKGPLADGYTF; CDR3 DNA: TGTGCCAGCAGTGAATTTAAGGGGCCCCTCGCGGATGGCTACACCTTC
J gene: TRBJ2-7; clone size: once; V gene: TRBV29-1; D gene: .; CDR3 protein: CSVRANYEQYF; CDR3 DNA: TGCAGCGTCAGGGCCAACTACGAGCAGTACTTC
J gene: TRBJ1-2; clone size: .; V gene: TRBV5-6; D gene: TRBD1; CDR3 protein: CASSNTGGRGYTF; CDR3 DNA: TGTGCCAGCAGCAATACAGGGGGCAGGGGCTACACCTTC
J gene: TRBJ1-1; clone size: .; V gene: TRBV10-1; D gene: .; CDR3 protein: CASSDQGRGGNTEAFF; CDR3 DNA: TGCGCCAGCAGTGACCAGGGGCGAGGGGGTAACACTGAAGCTTTCTTT
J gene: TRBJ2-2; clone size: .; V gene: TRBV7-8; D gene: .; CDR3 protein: CASSEVGRDTGELFF; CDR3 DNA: TGTGCCAGCAGCGAGGTCGGCCGGGACACCGGGGAGCTGTTTTTT
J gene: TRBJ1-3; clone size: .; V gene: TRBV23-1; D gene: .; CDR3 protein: CASSHSTDSSSGNTIYF; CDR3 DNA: TGCGCCAGCAGTCACTCGACAGACTCGAGCTCTGGAAACACCATATATTTT
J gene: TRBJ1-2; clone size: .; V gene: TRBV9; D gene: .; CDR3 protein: CASSVGGGTYGYTF; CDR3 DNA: TGTGCCAGCAGCGTAGGGGGAGGGACCTATGGCTACACCTTC
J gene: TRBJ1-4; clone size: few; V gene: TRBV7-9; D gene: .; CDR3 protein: CASSFPAGVDSEKLFF; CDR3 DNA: TGTGCCAGCAGTTTTCCTGCAGGGGTAGATAGTGAAAAACTGTTTTTT
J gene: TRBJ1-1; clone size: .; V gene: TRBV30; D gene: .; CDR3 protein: CAWGRDTEAFF; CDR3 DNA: TGTGCCTGGGGCAGGGACACTGAAGCTTTCTTT
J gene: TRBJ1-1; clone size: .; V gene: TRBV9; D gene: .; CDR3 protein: CASSVVLGLGVNTEAFF; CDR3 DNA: TGTGCCAGCAGCGTAGTTTTGGGGCTTGGGGTGAACACTGAAGCTTTCTTT
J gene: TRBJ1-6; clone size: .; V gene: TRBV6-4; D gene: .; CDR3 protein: CASSDTHEGPLHF; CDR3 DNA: TGTGCCAGCAGTGACACCCACGAGGGACCCCTCCACTTT
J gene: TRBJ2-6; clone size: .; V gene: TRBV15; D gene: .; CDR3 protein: CATYRVGANVLTF; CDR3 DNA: TGTGCCACTTACAGGGTTGGGGCCAACGTCCTGACTTTC
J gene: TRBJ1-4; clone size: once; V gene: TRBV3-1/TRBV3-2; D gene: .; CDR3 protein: CASSQDLNPREKLFF; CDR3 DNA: TGTGCCAGCAGCCAAGATCTCAACCCGCGGGAAAAACTGTTTTTT
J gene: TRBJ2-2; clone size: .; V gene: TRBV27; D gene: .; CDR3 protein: CASSLWGQGGELFF; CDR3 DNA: TGTGCCAGCAGTTTATGGGGGCAGGGCGGGGAGCTGTTTTTT
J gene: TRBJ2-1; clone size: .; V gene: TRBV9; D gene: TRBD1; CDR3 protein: CASSAQQGANEQFF; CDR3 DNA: TGTGCCAGCAGCGCACAACAGGGGGCAAATGAGCAGTTCTTC
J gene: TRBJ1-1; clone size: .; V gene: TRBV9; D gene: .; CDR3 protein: CASSYTTNTEAFF; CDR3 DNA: TGTGCCAGCAGCTACACCACGAACACTGAAGCTTTCTTT
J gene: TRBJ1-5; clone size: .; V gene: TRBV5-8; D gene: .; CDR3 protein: CASSFLRDQPQHF; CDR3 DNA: TGTGCCAGCAGCTTCTTGAGGGATCAGCCCCAGCATTTT
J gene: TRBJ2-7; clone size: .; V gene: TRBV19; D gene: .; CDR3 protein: CASSPGSRASYEQYF; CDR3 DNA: TGTGCCAGTAGTCCAGGCTCCAGGGCCTCCTACGAGCAGTACTTC
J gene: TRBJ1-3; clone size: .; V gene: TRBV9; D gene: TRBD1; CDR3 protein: CASSKTGVGGNTIYF; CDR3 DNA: TGTGCCAGCAGCAAGACAGGGGTTGGTGGAAACACCATATATTTT
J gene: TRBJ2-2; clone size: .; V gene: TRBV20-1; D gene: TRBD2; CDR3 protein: CSASLAGGGTGELFF; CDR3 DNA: TGCAGTGCTAGTCTAGCGGGCGGCGGCACCGGGGAGCTGTTTTTT
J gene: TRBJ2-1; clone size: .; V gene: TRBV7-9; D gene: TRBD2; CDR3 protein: CASSRSGSSYNEQFF; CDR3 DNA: TGTGCCAGCAGTCGGAGCGGGAGCTCCTACAATGAGCAGTTCTTC
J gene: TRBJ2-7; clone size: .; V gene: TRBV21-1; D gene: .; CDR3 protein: CASSTRPGREVSEQYF; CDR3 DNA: TGTGCCAGCAGCACCCGGCCCGGCAGGGAGGTGAGCGAGCAGTACTTC
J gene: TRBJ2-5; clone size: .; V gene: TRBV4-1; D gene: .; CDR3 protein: CASSPFIQGGKETQYF; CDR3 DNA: TGCGCCAGCAGCCCTTTTATACAGGGGGGGAAAGAGACCCAGTACTTC
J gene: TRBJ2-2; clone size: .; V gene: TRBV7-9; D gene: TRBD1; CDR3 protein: CASRAGQGYTGELFF; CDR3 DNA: TGTGCCAGCAGAGCGGGACAGGGCTACACCGGGGAGCTGTTTTTT
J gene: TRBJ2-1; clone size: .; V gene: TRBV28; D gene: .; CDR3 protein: CASSPPGGARYNEQFF; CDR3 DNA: TGTGCCAGCAGCCCTCCCGGGGGAGCCCGATACAATGAGCAGTTCTTC
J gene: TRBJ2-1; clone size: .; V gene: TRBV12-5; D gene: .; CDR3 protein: CASGLVFEGLGSYNEQFF; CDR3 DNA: TGTGCTAGTGGTTTGGTATTTGAGGGTTTGGGCTCCTACAATGAGCAGTTCTTC
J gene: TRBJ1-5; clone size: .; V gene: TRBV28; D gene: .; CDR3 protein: CASSLSYTGRTLNQPQHF; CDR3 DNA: TGTGCCAGCAGTTTATCCTACACAGGGAGAACCCTCAATCAGCCCCAGCATTTT
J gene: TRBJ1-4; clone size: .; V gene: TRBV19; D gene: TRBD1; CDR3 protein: CASRQGGVEKLFF; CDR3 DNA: TGTGCCAGCAGACAGGGAGGCGTTGAAAAACTGTTTTTT
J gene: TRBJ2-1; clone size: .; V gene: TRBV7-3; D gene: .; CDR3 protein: CASSLISGAYNEQFF; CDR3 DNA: TGTGCCAGCAGCTTAATTTCAGGGGCCTACAATGAGCAGTTCTTC
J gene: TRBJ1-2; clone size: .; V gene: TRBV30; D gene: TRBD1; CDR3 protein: CACSQGQDGYTF; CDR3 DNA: TGTGCCTGCTCACAGGGGCAGGATGGCTACACCTTC
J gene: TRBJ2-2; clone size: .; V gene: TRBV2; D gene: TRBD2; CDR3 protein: CASRFSGRGTGELFF; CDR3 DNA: TGTGCCAGCAGATTCAGCGGGAGAGGCACCGGGGAGCTGTTTTTT
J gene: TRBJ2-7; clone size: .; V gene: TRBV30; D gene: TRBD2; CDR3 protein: CAWETGLAGYRQYF; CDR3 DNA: TGTGCCTGGGAGACGGGACTAGCGGGATATCGGCAGTACTTC
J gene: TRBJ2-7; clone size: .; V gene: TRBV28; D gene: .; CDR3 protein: CASSSGTPQDEQYF; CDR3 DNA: TGTGCCAGCAGTTCCGGGACACCTCAGGACGAGCAGTACTTC
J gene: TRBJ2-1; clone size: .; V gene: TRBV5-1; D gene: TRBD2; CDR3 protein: CASTLSSGRYNEQFF; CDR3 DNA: TGCGCCAGCACCCTTTCTAGCGGACGCTACAATGAGCAGTTCTTC
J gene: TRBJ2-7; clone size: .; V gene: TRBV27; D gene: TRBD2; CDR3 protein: CASSFAGASSYEQYF; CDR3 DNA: TGTGCCAGCAGTTTCGCGGGAGCGAGCTCCTACGAGCAGTACTTC
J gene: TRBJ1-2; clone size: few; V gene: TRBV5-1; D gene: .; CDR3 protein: CASSLAGNRYGYTF; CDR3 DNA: TGCGCCAGCAGCTTGGCAGGGAATCGGTATGGCTACACCTTC
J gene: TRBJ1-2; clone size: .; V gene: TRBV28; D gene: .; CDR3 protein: CASSLALAGYTF; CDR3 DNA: TGTGCCAGCAGTTTAGCACTCGCTGGCTACACCTTC